These 25 T cell receptor beta chains were all obtained from the same sample, sequenced in a study of neoadjuvant nivolumab and ipilimumab in lung cancer. Assay used: immunoSEQ multiplex PCR; TCRdb lists only in-frame clones, some missing. The top ten hold 6% to 7% of the sample, which has over 25,000 clones, 65% to 85% seen once. Sequenced material: peripheral blood, taken before neoadjuvant nivolumab, alone or with ipilimumab. Every receptor here comes from an adult with non-small cell lung cancer.

This rearrangement joins TRBV6-1 to TRBJ1-1; no clear D. The V end lost 6 bases, the J end lost 1 base, and 15 bases lay between the germline ends. The germline V gene encodes CDR1 MNHNS and CDR2 SASEGT. The CDR3 consists of 15 residues. CDR3 in DNA: TGTGCCAGCAGGGACCCAGCAACCAGGAACACTGAAGCTTTCTTT. Protein sequence: CASRDPATRNTEAFF.

The rearrangement joins TRBV7-2 to TRBJ2-1; D not resolved. CDR1 SGHTA and CDR2 FQGNSA come from the germline V gene. The germline V and J ends were trimmed by 1 base and 0 bases, with 7 bases remaining between them. There are 15 residues in the CDR3. The CDR3 region is CASSLGGLSYNEQFF. The CDR3 bases are TGTGCCAGCAGCTTAGGCGGCCTCTCCTACAATGAGCAGTTCTTC.

The V call is TRBV2, the J call TRBJ2-1; D unresolved. This CDR3 region has 13 residues. Trimming removed 3 bases from V and 5 bases from J, with 8 bases in between. Looked up from germline, CDR1 is SNHLY and CDR2 is FYNNEI. Here the CDR3 reads CASSEYGDNEQFF. The DNA of the CDR3 is TGTGCCAGCAGTGAGTATGGCGACAATGAGCAGTTCTTC.

This sequence joins TRBV18 and TRBJ1-1, with 8 bases aligning to TRBD1. CDR3 size: 15 residues. The V gene's germline CDR1 is KGHSH and CDR2 LQKENI. V lost 6 bases, J lost 3 bases, and 9 bases stayed unmatched. The CDR3 bases are TGTGCCAGCTCTCCTAACAGGGGGACTGACACTGAAGCTTTCTTT. It specifies CASSPNRGTDTEAFF.

This sequence joins TRBV9 and TRBJ2-2, with D tentatively TRBD1 (6 bases). Between the trimmed V and J ends, which lost 6 bases and 8 bases, there was a span of 14 bases. This CDR3 is 13 amino acids long. CDR1 is SGDLS, CDR2 YYNGEE, per germline. This chain's CDR3 is CASNKQGSGELFF. The CDR3 nucleotides are TGTGCCAGCAACAAACAGGGTTCAGGGGAGCTGTTTTTT.

V usage is TRBV18 and J usage is TRBJ2-3; tentative D call: TRBD2 (7 bases). Per the germline V gene, CDR1 is KGHSH and CDR2 is LQKENI. There are 17 residues in the CDR3. Trimming removed 6 bases at V and 3 bases at J, with 22 bases between. CDR3 sequence: CASSPQVGGGWTDTQYF. CDR3 bases: TGTGCCAGCTCGCCCCAAGTCGGCGGGGGCTGGACAGATACGCAGTATTTT.

Only a few counts were recorded for this clone. This sequence joins TRBV14 and TRBJ2-1; 15 bases fit TRBD2. Trimming at V came to 5 bases and at J to 0 bases, leaving 11 bases not matched to a gene. CDR1 and CDR2 from the germline V gene are SGHDN and FVKESK. The CDR3 length is 20 residues. The CDR3 DNA reads as TGTGCCAGCAGCTCCGGAGGGACTAGCGGGGGGAGGAGCTCCTACAATGAGCAGTTCTTC. Translated: CASSSGGTSGGRSSYNEQFF.

This clone appeared once. The chain recombines TRBV6-1 with TRBJ1-3, with unresolved D. Germline V gene sequence: CDR1 MNHNS, CDR2 SASEGT. This CDR3 region has 14 residues. Trimming shortened V by 4 bases and J by 0 bases, and 7 bases separated the two germline ends. In nucleotides, the CDR3 is TGTGCCAGCAGTGTTCTGAACTCTGGAAACACCATATATTTT. Translating gives CASSVLNSGNTIYF.

The rearrangement joins TRBV19 to TRBJ1-5; no firm D call. The CDR3 spans 14 residues. Germline V lookup: CDR1 LNHDA, CDR2 SQIVND (reference sequence). Trimming removed 3 bases from V and 4 bases from J, with 10 bases in between. The DNA of the CDR3 is TGTGCCAGTAGTATTACGGGAGATAATCAGCCCCAGCATTTT. Translating gives CASSITGDNQPQHF.

The V and J genes are TRBV15 and TRBJ1-3; no definite D call. The CDR3 loop spans 12 amino acids. V was shortened by 8 bases and J by 4 bases, with 9 bases between the two germline ends. In germline, CDR1 is LNHNV, CDR2 YYDKDF (reference sequence). DNA for the CDR3: TGTGCCACCGGCCAAAGAGGAAACACCATATATTTT. As protein: CATGQRGNTIYF. Variable domain in full (rest from reference TRBV15 and TRBJ1-3): DAMVIQNPRYQVTQFGKPVTLSCSQTLNHNVMYWYQQKSSQAPKLLFHYYDKDFNNEADTPDNFQSRRPNTSFCFLDIRSPGLGDTAMYLCATGQRGNTIYFGEGSWLTVV.

V is TRBV6-6 and J is TRBJ2-2; 9 bases align to TRBD1. CDR3 length: 13 amino acids. V shed 6 bases and J 7 bases; nucleotides not matched to a gene: 3. Germline V gene lookup returns CDR1 MNHNY and CDR2 SVGAGI (reference sequence). CDR3 sequence reads: CASRQGAGGELFF. DNA for the CDR3: TGTGCCAGCAGACAGGGGGCCGGCGGGGAGCTGTTTTTT.

V is TRBV7-9 and J is TRBJ2-5; tentatively, D is TRBD2 (7 bases). CDR3 length: 14 amino acids. The V and J ends lost 1 base and 4 bases respectively, with 10 bases between them. Looked up from germline, CDR1 is SEHNR and CDR2 is FQNEAQ (reference sequence). CDR3 residues: CASSLVGGPETQYF. The CDR3 bases are TGTGCCAGCAGCTTAGTGGGGGGGCCAGAGACCCAGTACTTC.

This clone was recorded once. The J gene is TRBJ2-3, the V gene TRBV7-3; a possible D gene is TRBD2 (6 bases). Trimming shortened V by 4 bases and J by 0 bases, and 11 bases separated the two germline ends. The CDR3 is 15 amino acids. CDR1 is SGHTA, CDR2 FQGTGA, per germline. Written as DNA, the CDR3 is TGTGCCAGCAGCTGGGTGGGGACTAGCACAGATACGCAGTATTTT. Protein sequence: CASSWVGTSTDTQYF.

V usage is TRBV9 and J usage is TRBJ2-2; 8 bases align to TRBD1. Germline V CDR1 and CDR2: SGDLS, YYNGEE. V was pared by 3 bases and J by 5 bases, with 9 bases of the junction left unmatched. CDR3 length: 16 amino acids. The CDR3 bases are TGTGCCAGCAGCGCCCGGACAGGGATGAGGACCGGGGAGCTGTTTTTT. Its protein is CASSARTGMRTGELFF.

The chain couples TRBV5-1 to TRBJ2-2, with D uncertain. Per germline, CDR1 SGHRS and CDR2 YFSETQ. Deletions cut 0 bases from V and 4 bases from J, with 7 bases between. The CDR3 consists of 14 residues. CDR3 bases: TGCGCCAGCAGCTTGGGACGGGTCACCGGGGAGCTGTTTTTT. It is translated as CASSLGRVTGELFF.

V and J are TRBV5-1 and TRBJ2-7; 14 bases are a match to TRBD2. This CDR3 has 23 amino acids. CDR1 and CDR2 from the germline V gene are SGHRS and YFSETQ. The V gene end was trimmed by 1 base and the J gene end by 7 bases; junction bases not matched to a gene: 28. The CDR3 coding sequence is TGCGCCAGCAGCTTGTACAAAATGGGGGCAGGGATTTTAAGACTAGCGGGGGGGAAAGAGCAGTACTTC. This codes for CASSLYKMGAGILRLAGGKEQYF.

This clone was recorded only once. The V and J genes are TRBV5-1 and TRBJ2-1; D ambiguous. CDR3 length: 15 residues. Germline CDR1 SGHRS, CDR2 YFSETQ. Trimming removed 4 bases from V and 5 bases from J, with 16 bases in between. Here the CDR3 DNA reads TGCGCCAGCAGCCCCTTTGTTGGGATGGACAATGAGCAGTTCTTC. The encoded protein is CASSPFVGMDNEQFF.

The chain recombines TRBV2 with TRBJ2-2; either TRBD1 or TRBD2 may fit D (5 bases each). The V and J ends lost 5 bases and 3 bases respectively, with 10 bases between them. The CDR3 sequence is 14 residues long. Germline CDR1 is SNHLY and CDR2 is FYNNEI. CDR3 nucleotides: TGTGCCAGCAGTCGGGACGGAGACACCGGGGAGCTGTTTTTT. Translation: CASSRDGDTGELFF.

The chain combines TRBV10-3 with TRBJ1-1; 10 bases are shared with TRBD1. The CDR3 loop spans 16 amino acids. The junction had 5 bases not matched to a gene; V was cut back by 3 bases and J by 1 base. Germline V gene sequence: CDR1 ENHRY, CDR2 SYGVKD. Here the CDR3 DNA reads TGTGCCATCAGTGATTGGGGACAGGGGCAGAACACTGAAGCTTTCTTT. Translation: CAISDWGQGQNTEAFF.

This sequence joins TRBV9 and TRBJ1-3; D gene unclear. The CDR3 contains 15 residues. Germline CDR1 and CDR2: SGDLS and YYNGEE. Trimming shortened V by 0 bases and J by 0 bases, and 7 bases separated the two germline ends. CDR3 sequence (DNA): TGTGCCAGCAGCGTAGCCGGACCCTCTGGAAACACCATATATTTT. Translation gives CASSVAGPSGNTIYF.

The chain uses TRBV2 and TRBJ1-5; a possible D gene is TRBD1 (5 bases). The germline V gene encodes CDR1 SNHLY and CDR2 FYNNEI. This CDR3 comprises 14 residues. The germline V and J ends were trimmed by 7 bases and 0 bases, with 10 bases remaining between them. The CDR3, as DNA: TGTGCCAGCACCGACAGCTTTAGCAATCAGCCCCAGCATTTT. It yields the protein CASTDSFSNQPQHF.

This chain links TRBV2 with TRBJ2-7, with D possibly TRBD2 on 5 matching bases. CDR1 and CDR2 from the germline V gene are SNHLY and FYNNEI. CDR3 length: 12 residues. The germline V and J ends were trimmed by 7 bases and 8 bases, with 15 bases remaining between them. Written as DNA, the CDR3 is TGTGCCAGCACCTCCTCTGGGAGCCAGCAGTACTTC. Translating it yields CASTSSGSQQYF.

A few counts support this clone. This chain uses TRBV6-5 with TRBJ2-7; 8 bases agree with TRBD1. Germline V gives CDR1 MNHEY, CDR2 SVGAGI. The CDR3 runs to 15 residues. V dropped 0 bases and J dropped 2; count of bases not matched to a gene: 3. The CDR3 sequence: CASSYSYRGTYEQYF. The CDR3, as DNA: TGTGCCAGCAGTTACTCGTACAGGGGGACCTACGAGCAGTACTTC.

The table lists this clone with a few counts. The chain carries TRBV10-1 and TRBJ1-1; D uncertain. The CDR3 loop spans 14 amino acids. Trimming stripped 3 bases from V and 4 bases from J, with 12 bases between. Germline CDR1 reads WNHNN; CDR2 reads SYGVQD (reference sequence). The CDR3 DNA is TGCGCCAGCAGTGAAGCTCCACAAGGCACTGAAGCTTTCTTT. Amino acids: CASSEAPQGTEAFF.

The V and J genes are TRBV10-3 and TRBJ2-3, with D perhaps matching TRBD1 (6 bases). CDR3 size: 13 residues. Germline V gives CDR1 ENHRY, CDR2 SYGVKD. Trimming removed 6 bases at V and 2 bases at J, with 9 bases between. CDR3 nucleotides: TGTGCCATCAGGGACAGCAACACAGATACGCAGTATTTT. Translation gives CAIRDSNTDTQYF.